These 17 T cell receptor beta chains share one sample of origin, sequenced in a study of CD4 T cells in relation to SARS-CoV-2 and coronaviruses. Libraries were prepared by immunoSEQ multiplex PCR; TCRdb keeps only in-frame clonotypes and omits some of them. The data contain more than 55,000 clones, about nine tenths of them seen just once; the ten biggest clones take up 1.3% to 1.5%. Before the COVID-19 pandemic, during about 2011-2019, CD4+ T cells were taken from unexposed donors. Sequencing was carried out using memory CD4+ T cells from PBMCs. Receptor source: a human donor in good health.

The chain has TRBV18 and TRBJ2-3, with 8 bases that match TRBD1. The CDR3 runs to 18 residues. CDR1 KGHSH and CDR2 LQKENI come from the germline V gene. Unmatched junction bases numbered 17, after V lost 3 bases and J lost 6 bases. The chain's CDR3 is CASSPRAKQGARQDTQYF. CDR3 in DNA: TGTGCCAGCTCACCGAGGGCCAAGCAGGGGGCCCGGCAGGATACGCAGTATTTT.

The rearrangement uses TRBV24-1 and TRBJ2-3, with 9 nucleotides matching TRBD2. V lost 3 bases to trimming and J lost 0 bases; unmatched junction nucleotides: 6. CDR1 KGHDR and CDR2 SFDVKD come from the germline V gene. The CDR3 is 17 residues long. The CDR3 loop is CATSDPSGVSSTDTQYF. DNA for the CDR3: TGTGCCACCAGTGATCCTAGCGGGGTATCTAGCACAGATACGCAGTATTTT.

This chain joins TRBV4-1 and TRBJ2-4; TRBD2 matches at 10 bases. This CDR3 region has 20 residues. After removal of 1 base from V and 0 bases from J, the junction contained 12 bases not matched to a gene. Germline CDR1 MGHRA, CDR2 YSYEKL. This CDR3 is CASSQGGLALSVVAKNIQYF. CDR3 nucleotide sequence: TGCGCCAGCAGCCAAGGGGGACTAGCGTTGTCGGTGGTAGCCAAAAACATTCAGTACTTC.

The CDR3 protein is CASSLGTVNTEAFF. Written as DNA, the CDR3 is TGTGCCAGCAGCCTAGGGACGGTGAACACTGAAGCTTTCTTT. The genes are TRBV9 and TRBJ1-1, with D perhaps matching TRBD1 (5 bases). The CDR3 spans 14 residues. Germline loops: CDR1 SGDLS, CDR2 YYNGEE. V dropped 4 bases and J dropped 0 bases, with 10 bases sitting between them.

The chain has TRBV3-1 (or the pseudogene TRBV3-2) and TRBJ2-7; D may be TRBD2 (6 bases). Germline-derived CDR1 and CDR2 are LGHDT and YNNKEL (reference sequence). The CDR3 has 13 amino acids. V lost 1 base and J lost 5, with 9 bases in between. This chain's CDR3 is CASSQAGVHEQYF. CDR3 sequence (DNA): TGTGCCAGCAGCCAAGCGGGGGTGCACGAGCAGTACTTC.

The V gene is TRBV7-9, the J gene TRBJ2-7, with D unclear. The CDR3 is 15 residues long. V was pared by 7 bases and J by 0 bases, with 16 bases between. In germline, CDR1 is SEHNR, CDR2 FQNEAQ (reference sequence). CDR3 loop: CASTSTWQSSYEQYF. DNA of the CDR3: TGTGCCAGCACCTCGACATGGCAGAGCTCCTACGAGCAGTACTTC. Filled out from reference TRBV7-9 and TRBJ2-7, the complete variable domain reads DTGVSQNPRHKITKRGQNVTFRCDPISEHNRLYWYRQTLGQGPEFLTYFQNEAQLEKSRLLSDRFSAERPKGSFSTLEIQRTEQGDSAMYLCASTSTWQSSYEQYFGPGTRLTVT.

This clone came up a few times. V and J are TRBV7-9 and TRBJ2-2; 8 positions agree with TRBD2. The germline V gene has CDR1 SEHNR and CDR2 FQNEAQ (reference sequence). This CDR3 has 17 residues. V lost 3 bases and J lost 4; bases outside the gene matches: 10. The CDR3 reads CASSFQKGGTSTGELFF. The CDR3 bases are TGTGCCAGCAGCTTTCAAAAGGGAGGGACTAGCACCGGGGAGCTGTTTTTT.

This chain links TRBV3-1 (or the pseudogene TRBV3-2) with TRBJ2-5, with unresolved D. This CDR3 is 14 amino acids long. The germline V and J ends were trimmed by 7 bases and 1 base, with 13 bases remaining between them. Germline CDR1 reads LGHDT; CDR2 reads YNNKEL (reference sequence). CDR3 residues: CASKSRQIQETQYF. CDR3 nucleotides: TGTGCCAGCAAGAGCCGCCAGATCCAAGAGACCCAGTACTTC.

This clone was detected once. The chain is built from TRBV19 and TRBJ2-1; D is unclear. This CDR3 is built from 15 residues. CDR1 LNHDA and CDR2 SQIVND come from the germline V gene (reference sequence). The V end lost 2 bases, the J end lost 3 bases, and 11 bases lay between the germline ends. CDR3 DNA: TGTGCCAGTAGTATAAGGCCTCGCCTCTACAATGAGCAGTTCTTC. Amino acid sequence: CASSIRPRLYNEQFF.

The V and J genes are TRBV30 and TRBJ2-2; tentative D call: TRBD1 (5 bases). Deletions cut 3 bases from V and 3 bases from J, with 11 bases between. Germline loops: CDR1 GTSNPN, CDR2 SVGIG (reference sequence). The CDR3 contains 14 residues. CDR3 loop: CAWRKSRDTGELFF. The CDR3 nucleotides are TGTGCCTGGAGGAAATCCAGGGACACCGGGGAGCTGTTTTTT.

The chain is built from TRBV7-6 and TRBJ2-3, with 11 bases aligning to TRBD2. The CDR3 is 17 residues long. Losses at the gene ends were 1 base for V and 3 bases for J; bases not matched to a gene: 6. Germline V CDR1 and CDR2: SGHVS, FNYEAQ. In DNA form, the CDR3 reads TGTGCCAGCAGCTTAGTCCCTAGCGGGAGGAGAACAGATACGCAGTATTTT. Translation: CASSLVPSGRRTDTQYF.

CDR3 nucleotide sequence: TGCGCCAGCAGCCCACAACCATTGGACTCCGTTAGGGAAAAACTGTTTTTT. This gives the protein CASSPQPLDSVREKLFF. The V call is TRBV5-1, the J call TRBJ1-4, with no clear D. This CDR3 comprises 17 residues. The germline CDR1 and CDR2 sequences are SGHRS and YFSETQ. Trimming cost V 4 bases and J 8 bases, with 24 bases left between them.

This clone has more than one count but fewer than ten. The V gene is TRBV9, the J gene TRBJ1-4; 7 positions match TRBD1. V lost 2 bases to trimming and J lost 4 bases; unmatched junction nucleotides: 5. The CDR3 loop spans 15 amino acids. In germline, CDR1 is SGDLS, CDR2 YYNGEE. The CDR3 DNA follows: TGTGCCAGCAGCGTGACCGGGACAGTTAATGAAAAACTGTTTTTT. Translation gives CASSVTGTVNEKLFF.

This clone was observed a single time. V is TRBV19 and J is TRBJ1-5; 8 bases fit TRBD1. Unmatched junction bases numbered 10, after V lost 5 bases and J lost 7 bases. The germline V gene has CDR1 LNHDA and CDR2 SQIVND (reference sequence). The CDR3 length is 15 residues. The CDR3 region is CASSPQGVIRQPQHF. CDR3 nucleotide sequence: TGTGCCAGTAGTCCACAGGGGGTCATTCGACAGCCCCAGCATTTT.

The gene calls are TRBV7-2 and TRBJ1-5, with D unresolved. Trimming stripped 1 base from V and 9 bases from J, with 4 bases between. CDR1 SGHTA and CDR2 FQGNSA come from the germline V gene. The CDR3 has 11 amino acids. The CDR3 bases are TGTGCCAGCAGCTTAGGGGGGCCCCAGCATTTT. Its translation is CASSLGGPQHF.

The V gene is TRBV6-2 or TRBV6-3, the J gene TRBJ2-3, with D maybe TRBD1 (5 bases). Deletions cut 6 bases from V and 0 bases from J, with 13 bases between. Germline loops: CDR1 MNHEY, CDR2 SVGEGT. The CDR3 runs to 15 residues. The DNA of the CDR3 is TGTGCCAGCAGCCTTCAGGGAATTAGCACAGATACGCAGTATTTT. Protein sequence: CASSLQGISTDTQYF.

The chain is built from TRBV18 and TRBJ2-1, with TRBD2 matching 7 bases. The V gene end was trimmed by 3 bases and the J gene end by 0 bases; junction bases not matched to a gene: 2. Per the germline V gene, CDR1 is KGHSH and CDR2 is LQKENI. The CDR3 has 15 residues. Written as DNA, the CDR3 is TGTGCCAGCTCACCCAGCGGGACCTCCTACAATGAGCAGTTCTTC. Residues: CASSPSGTSYNEQFF.